The 7 T cell receptor beta chains below all came from one sample that was sequenced in a study of T cell responses to AZD1222 COVID-19 vaccine. This table comes from immunoSEQ multiplex PCR, and its TCRdb copy is limited to in-frame clones, with some not included. The sample holds 150,000 to 200,000 clones; around 87% are singletons and the top ten take less than 3%. This sample comprised peripheral blood, obtained on day 0 of MenACWY control vaccination. These TCRs come from an adult in good health.

CDR3 protein: CASSFPAGKNQPQHF. The CDR3 DNA is TGTGCCAGCAGTTTCCCTGCAGGGAAGAATCAGCCCCAGCATTTT. This chain connects TRBV28 to TRBJ1-5, with TRBD1 as a possible D gene (5 bases). The germline gives CDR1 MDHEN, CDR2 SYDVKM. Trimming cost V 3 bases and J 4 bases, with 13 bases left between them. CDR3 length equals 15 residues.

The rearrangement links TRBV19 to TRBJ2-5; 8 positions match TRBD2. The CDR3 covers 14 residues. With V trimmed by 6 bases and J by 7 bases, 10 bases remained unmatched. Per the germline V gene, CDR1 is LNHDA and CDR2 is SQIVND (reference sequence). CDR3 sequence reads: CASSLTGTSRTQYF. Here the CDR3 DNA reads TGTGCCAGTAGCCTTACCGGGACTAGTCGGACCCAGTACTTC.

This clone was recorded a few times. V gene TRBV12-5 combines with J gene TRBJ2-6, with TRBD2 identical over 9 bases. Per the germline V gene, CDR1 is LGHNT and CDR2 is FRNRAP. The CDR3 has 20 amino acids. Trimming took 0 bases from V and 1 from J; bases not matched to a gene: 10. CDR3: CASGLVSPWTSVSGANVLTF. The CDR3 DNA reads as TGTGCTAGTGGTTTGGTATCACCGTGGACTAGCGTTTCTGGGGCCAACGTCCTGACTTTC.

The CDR3 reads CASSPRSGRVRVGNEKLFF. In nucleotides, the CDR3 is TGTGCCAGCAGCCCCCGATCGGGCAGGGTCCGTGTGGGGAATGAAAAACTGTTTTTT. The chain employs TRBV3-1 (or the pseudogene TRBV3-2) and TRBJ1-4; weak D call: TRBD1 (5 bases). This CDR3 spans 19 amino acids. V lost 4 bases to trimming and J lost 5 bases, with 26 bases between them. The V gene's germline CDR1 is LGHDT and CDR2 YNNKEL (reference sequence).

This clone occurred once. The chain combines TRBV18 with TRBJ1-6; D gene unclear. V was shortened by 3 bases and J by 6 bases, with 6 bases between the two germline ends. The length of the CDR3 is 13 residues. The germline gives CDR1 KGHSH, CDR2 LQKENI. The CDR3 loop is CASSPSGNSPLHF. The CDR3 DNA is TGTGCCAGCTCACCTTCGGGTAATTCACCCCTCCACTTT.

V usage is TRBV28 and J usage is TRBJ1-2; possibly TRBD1 for D (5 bases). The CDR3 consists of 13 residues. CDR1 is MDHEN and CDR2 is SYDVKM in the germline V gene. Deletions cut 5 bases from V and 4 bases from J, with 11 bases between. In nucleotides, the CDR3 is TGTGCCAGCAGTCCCCCCGGGGGCTATGGCTACACCTTC. It specifies CASSPPGGYGYTF.

V and J are TRBV1 and TRBJ1-5; the D call TRBD1 from the table was never checked on the DNA. TRBV1 is a pseudogene locus. The CDR3 has 16 residues. CDR3 sequence (DNA): TGCACCAGCAGCCAAGATGCGGACAGGTCTGATCAGCCCCAGCATTTT. It translates to CTSSQDADRSDQPQHF.